This TCR beta chain was identified during a study of Graves' ophthalmopathy and Graves' hyperthyroidism. Study-level points and caveats: In separating ophthalmopathy from stable hyperthyroidism, a 13-signature model achieved 85% to 90% sensitivity and 81.08% specificity.

Researchers took RNA transcripts and amplified TCR beta CDR3 regions from them. HTBI primers served in a first-round RT-PCR, which a second-round multiplex PCR followed. TCRdb fed the multiplex PCR reads into MiXCR, producing one record per CDR3 protein. The repertoire has hundreds of thousands of distinct CDR3 sequences, 20% to 25% of them found once; the top ten carry around 6.9%. Germline lookup yields CDR1 MNHEY and CDR2 SVGEGT. With 1 base removed from V and 5 bases from J, the gap between germline ends came to 5 bases. The CDR3 has 12 amino acids. As for this clonotype: Its specificity is not known.

The sequenced material came from peripheral blood. This TCR was recovered from a woman between 18 and 29 years old with stable Graves' hyperthyroidism. Some clones in this sample may be carry-over from other donors' samples. The chain uses TRBV6-2 or TRBV6-3 and TRBJ1-1; D ambiguous. Written as DNA, the CDR3 is TGTGCCAGCAGTTACTATAGGACTGAAGCTTTCTTT. Its protein product is CASSYYRTEAFF.